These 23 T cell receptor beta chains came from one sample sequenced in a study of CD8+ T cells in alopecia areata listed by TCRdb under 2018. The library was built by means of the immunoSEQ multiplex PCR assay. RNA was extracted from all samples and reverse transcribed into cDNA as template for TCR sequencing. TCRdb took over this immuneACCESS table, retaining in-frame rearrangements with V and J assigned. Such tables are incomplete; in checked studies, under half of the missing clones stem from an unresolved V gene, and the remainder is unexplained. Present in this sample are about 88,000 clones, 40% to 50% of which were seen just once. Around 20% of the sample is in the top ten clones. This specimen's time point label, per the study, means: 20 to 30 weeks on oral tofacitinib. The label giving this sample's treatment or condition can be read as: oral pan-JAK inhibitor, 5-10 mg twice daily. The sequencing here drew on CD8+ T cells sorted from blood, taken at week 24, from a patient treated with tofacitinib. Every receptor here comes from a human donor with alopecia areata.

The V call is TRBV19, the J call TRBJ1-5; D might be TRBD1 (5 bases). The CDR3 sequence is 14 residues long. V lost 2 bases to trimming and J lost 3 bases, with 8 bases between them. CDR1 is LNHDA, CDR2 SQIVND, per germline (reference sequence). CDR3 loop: CASSIPRDNQPQHF. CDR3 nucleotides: TGTGCCAGTAGTATACCCAGGGACAATCAGCCCCAGCATTTT.

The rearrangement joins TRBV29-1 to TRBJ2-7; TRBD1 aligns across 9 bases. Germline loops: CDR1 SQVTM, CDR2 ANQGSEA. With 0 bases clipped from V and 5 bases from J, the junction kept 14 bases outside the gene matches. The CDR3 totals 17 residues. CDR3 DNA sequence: TGCAGCGTTGAAGACAATAACGGGGGACAGGGATACGACGAGCAGTACTTC. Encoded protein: CSVEDNNGGQGYDEQYF.

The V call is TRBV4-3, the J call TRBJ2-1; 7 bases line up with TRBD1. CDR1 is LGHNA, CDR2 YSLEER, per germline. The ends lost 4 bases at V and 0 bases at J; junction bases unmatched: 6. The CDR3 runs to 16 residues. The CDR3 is CASSRGGRSSYNEQFF. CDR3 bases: TGCGCCAGCAGCCGAGGGGGCAGGAGCTCCTACAATGAGCAGTTCTTC.

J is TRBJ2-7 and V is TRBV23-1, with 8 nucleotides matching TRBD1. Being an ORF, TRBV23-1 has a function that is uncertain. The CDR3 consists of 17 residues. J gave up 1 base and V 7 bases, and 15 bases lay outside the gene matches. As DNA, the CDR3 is TGCGCCAGCAACCCATTACACCCGGGACAGGAGTCCTACGAGCAGTACTTC. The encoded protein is CASNPLHPGQESYEQYF.

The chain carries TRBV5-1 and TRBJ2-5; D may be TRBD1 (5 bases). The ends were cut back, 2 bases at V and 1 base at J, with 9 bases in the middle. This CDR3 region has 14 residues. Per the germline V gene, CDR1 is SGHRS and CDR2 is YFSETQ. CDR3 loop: CASSFPDSQETQYF. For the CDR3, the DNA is TGCGCCAGCAGCTTCCCCGACAGCCAAGAGACCCAGTACTTC.

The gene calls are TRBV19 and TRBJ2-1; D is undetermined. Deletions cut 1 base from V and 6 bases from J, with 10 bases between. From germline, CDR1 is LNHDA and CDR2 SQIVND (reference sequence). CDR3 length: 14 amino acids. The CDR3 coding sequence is TGTGCCAGTAGTATAGCGTCGATAGGCAATGAGCAGTTCTTC. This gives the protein CASSIASIGNEQFF.

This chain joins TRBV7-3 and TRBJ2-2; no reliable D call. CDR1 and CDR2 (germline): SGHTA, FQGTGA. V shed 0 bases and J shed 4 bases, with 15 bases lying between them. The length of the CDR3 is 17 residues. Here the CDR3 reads CASSLTAPGPSTGELFF. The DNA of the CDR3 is TGTGCCAGCAGCTTAACTGCGCCGGGCCCGTCCACCGGGGAGCTGTTTTTT.

This CDR3 reads CASSFGTGVLQPQHF. The CDR3 DNA reads TGTGCCAGCAGCTTCGGGACAGGGGTTCTTCAGCCCCAGCATTTT. The gene calls are TRBV7-9 and TRBJ1-5, with 10 bases that match TRBD1. Germline assignment: CDR1 SEHNR and CDR2 FQNEAQ (reference sequence). Losses at the gene ends were 3 bases for V and 6 bases for J; bases not matched to a gene: 5. The CDR3 extends over 15 amino acids.

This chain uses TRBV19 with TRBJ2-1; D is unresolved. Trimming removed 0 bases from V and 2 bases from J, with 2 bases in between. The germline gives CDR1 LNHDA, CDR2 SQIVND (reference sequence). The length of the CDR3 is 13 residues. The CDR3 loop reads CASSIDPYNEQFF. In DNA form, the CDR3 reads TGTGCCAGTAGTATAGATCCCTACAATGAGCAGTTCTTC.

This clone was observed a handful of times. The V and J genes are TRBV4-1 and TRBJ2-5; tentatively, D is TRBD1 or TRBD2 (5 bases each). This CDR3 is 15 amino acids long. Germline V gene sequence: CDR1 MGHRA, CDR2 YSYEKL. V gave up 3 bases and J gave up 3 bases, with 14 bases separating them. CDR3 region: CASSHPGTSEETQYF. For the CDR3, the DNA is TGCGCCAGCAGCCACCCAGGGACGTCAGAAGAGACCCAGTACTTC.

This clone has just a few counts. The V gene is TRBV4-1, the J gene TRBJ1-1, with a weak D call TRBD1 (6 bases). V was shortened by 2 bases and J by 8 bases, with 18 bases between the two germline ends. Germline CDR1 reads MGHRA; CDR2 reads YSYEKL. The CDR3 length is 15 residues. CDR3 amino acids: CASSQPWGRQVEAFF. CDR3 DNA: TGCGCCAGCAGCCAACCCTGGGGGAGACAGGTCGAAGCTTTCTTT.

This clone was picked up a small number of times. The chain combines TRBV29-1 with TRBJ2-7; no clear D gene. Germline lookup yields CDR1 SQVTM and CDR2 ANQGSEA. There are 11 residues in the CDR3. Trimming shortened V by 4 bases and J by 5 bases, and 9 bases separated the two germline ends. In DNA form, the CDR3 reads TGCAGCGTTGTGGTCCCGGACGAGCAGTACTTC. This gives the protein CSVVVPDEQYF.

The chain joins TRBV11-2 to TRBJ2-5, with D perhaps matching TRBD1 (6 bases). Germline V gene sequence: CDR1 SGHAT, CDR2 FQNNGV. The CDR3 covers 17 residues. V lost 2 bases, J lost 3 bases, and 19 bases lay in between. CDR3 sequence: CASSLSSSRGREETQYF. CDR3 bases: TGTGCCAGCAGCTTAAGTTCCTCAAGGGGGAGAGAAGAGACCCAGTACTTC.

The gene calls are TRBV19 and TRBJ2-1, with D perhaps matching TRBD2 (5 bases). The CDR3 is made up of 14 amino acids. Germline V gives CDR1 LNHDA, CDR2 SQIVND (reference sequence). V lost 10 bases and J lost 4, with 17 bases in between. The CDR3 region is CAIGTGIGYNEQFF. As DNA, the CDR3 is TGTGCCATCGGAACCGGGATTGGGTACAATGAGCAGTTCTTC.

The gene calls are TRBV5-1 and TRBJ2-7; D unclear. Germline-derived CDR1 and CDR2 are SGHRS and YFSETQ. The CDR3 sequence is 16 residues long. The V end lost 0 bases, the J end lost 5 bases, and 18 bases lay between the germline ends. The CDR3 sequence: CASSLEFGSGRDEQYF. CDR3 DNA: TGCGCCAGCAGCTTGGAATTCGGCTCCGGTAGGGACGAGCAGTACTTC.

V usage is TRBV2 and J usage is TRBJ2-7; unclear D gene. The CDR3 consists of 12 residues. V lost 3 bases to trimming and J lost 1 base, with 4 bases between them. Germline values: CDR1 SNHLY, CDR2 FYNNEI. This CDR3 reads CASSDRSYEQYF. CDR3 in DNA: TGTGCCAGCAGTGACAGATCCTACGAGCAGTACTTC.

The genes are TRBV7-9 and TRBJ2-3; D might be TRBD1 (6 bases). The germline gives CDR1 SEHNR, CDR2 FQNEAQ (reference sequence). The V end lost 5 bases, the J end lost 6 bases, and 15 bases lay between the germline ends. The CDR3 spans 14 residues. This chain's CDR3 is CASSVQGVADTQYF. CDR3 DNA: TGTGCCAGCAGCGTACAGGGTGTGGCGGATACGCAGTATTTT. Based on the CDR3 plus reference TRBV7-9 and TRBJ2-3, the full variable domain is DTGVSQNPRHKITKRGQNVTFRCDPISEHNRLYWYRQTLGQGPEFLTYFQNEAQLEKSRLLSDRFSAERPKGSFSTLEIQRTEQGDSAMYLCASSVQGVADTQYFGPGTRLTVL.

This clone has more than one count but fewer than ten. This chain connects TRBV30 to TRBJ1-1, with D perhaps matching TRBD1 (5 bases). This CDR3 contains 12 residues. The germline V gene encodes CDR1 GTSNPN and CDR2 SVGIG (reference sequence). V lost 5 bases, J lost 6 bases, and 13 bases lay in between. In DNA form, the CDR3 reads TGTGCCTGGTCGCCGGGGGTCCCTGAAGCTTTCTTT. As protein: CAWSPGVPEAFF.

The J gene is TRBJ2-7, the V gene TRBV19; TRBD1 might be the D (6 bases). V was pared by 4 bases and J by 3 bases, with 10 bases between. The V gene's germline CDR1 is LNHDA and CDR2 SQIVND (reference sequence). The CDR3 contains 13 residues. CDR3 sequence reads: CASSTLRGYEQYF. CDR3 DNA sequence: TGTGCCAGTAGTACCCTCAGGGGCTACGAGCAGTACTTC.

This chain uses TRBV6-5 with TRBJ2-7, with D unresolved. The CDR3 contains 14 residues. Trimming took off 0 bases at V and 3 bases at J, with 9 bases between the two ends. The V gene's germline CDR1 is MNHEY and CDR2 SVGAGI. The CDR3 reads CASSYSPGFYEQYF. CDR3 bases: TGTGCCAGCAGTTACTCTCCCGGGTTCTACGAGCAGTACTTC.

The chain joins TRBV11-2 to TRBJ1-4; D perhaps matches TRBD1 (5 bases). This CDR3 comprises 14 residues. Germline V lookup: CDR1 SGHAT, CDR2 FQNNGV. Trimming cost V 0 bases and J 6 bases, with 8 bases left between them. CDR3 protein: CASSLELGDEKLFF. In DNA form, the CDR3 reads TGTGCCAGCAGCTTAGAATTGGGGGATGAAAAACTGTTTTTT.

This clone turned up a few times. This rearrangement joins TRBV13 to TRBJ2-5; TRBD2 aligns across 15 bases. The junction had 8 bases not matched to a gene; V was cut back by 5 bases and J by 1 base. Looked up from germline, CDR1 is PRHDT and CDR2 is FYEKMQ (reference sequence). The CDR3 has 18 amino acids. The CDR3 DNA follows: TGTGCCAGCAGCCCATGGACTAGCGGGAGGGGCCCCCAAGAGACCCAGTACTTC. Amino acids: CASSPWTSGRGPQETQYF.

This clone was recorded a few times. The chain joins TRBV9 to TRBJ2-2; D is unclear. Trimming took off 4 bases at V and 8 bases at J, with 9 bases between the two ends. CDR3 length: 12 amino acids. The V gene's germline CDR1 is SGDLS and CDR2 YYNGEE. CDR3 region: CASSSGRGELFF. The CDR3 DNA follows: TGTGCCAGCAGCTCCGGTAGGGGGGAGCTGTTTTTT.